The 10 T cell receptor beta chains in this list originate from one sample, sequenced in a study of long-term antiretroviral therapy in people with HIV. Sequencing used immunoSEQ v3.0 at survey level. Profiling relied on immunoSEQ multiplex PCR, and the TCRdb table lists in-frame clones only, not all of them. This table has over 35,000 clones, more than 80% appearing once. This specimen was unsorted PBMCs, taken 3.4 years after starting antiretroviral therapy. Every receptor here comes from a man younger than 40 with HIV.

This clone was found a few times. Germline is not matched at one junction end, which may reflect a read error. The V call is TRBV5-1, the J call TRBJ1-2; 9 positions agree with TRBD1. Germline assignment: CDR1 SGHRS and CDR2 YFSETQ. The CDR3 extends over 14 amino acids. The CDR3 nucleotides read TGCGCCAGCACCTTGGACAGGGGTGCCGATGGCTACACCTTC. It translates to CASTLDRGADGYTF.

This chain joins TRBV27 and TRBJ2-7; 11 nucleotides agree with TRBD2. CDR3 length: 15 residues. Per germline, CDR1 MNHEY and CDR2 SMNVEV (reference sequence). V lost 5 bases, J lost 3 bases, and 6 bases stayed unmatched. The CDR3 coding sequence is TGTGCCAGCAGTCAGACTAGCGGGGCTAGCTACGAGCAGTACTTC. Its protein is CASSQTSGASYEQYF.

The V call is TRBV6-5, the J call TRBJ2-7; unclear D gene. CDR3 length: 14 residues. Deletions cut 0 bases from V and 3 bases from J, with 9 bases between. CDR1 MNHEY and CDR2 SVGAGI come from the germline V gene. CDR3 sequence: CASSYSPSHYEQYF. CDR3 DNA: TGTGCCAGCAGTTACTCGCCCAGCCACTACGAGCAGTACTTC.

This rearrangement joins TRBV7-9 to TRBJ2-5; possibly TRBD2 for D (6 bases). Germline lookup yields CDR1 SEHNR and CDR2 FQNEAQ (reference sequence). V was cut by 1 base and J by 4 bases, with 7 bases left in between. This CDR3 has 13 residues. The CDR3 here is CASSLVGGETQYF. CDR3 DNA sequence: TGTGCCAGCAGCTTAGTGGGGGGAGAGACCCAGTACTTC.

The chain recombines TRBV6-5 with TRBJ2-3, with 8 bases matching TRBD2. The CDR3 consists of 14 residues. Germline-derived CDR1 and CDR2 are MNHEY and SVGAGI. V was clipped by 6 bases and J by 3 bases; unmatched bases: 5. CDR3 loop: CASRKAGATDTQYF. The CDR3 bases are TGTGCCAGCAGAAAAGCGGGAGCAACAGATACGCAGTATTTT.

In DNA, the CDR3 is TGTGCCAGCAGCTTGCTAGGGAACACTGAAGCTTTCTTT. Translation: CASSLLGNTEAFF. The genes are TRBV5-6 and TRBJ1-1; D remains ambiguous. V gave up 1 base and J gave up 1 base, with 5 bases separating them. The germline CDR1 and CDR2 sequences are SGHDT and YYEEEE. This CDR3 has 13 residues.

This chain links TRBV6-5 with TRBJ1-2, with D possibly being TRBD1 (6 bases). This CDR3 has 12 residues. In germline, CDR1 is MNHEY, CDR2 SVGAGI. V lost 0 bases and J lost 8, with 7 bases in between. CDR3 coding DNA: TGTGCCAGCAGTTACTCTGGGGGCGGCTACACCTTC. Translation gives CASSYSGGGYTF.

The V and J genes are TRBV6-5 and TRBJ2-5; D could derive from TRBD1 or TRBD2 (5 bases each). This CDR3 comprises 14 residues. Looked up from germline, CDR1 is MNHEY and CDR2 is SVGAGI. V lost 2 bases and J lost 5, with 12 bases in between. The CDR3 sequence: CASSYGTEVETQYF. DNA for the CDR3: TGTGCCAGCAGTTACGGGACGGAGGTTGAGACCCAGTACTTC.

The table lists this clone with a few counts. The chain uses TRBV27 and TRBJ2-7, with TRBD1 identical over 9 bases. The CDR3 spans 15 residues. From germline, CDR1 is MNHEY and CDR2 SMNVEV (reference sequence). J gave up 5 bases and V 7 bases, and 12 bases lay outside the gene matches. The CDR3 region is CASKGAGQGKNEQYF. CDR3 in DNA: TGTGCCAGCAAGGGAGCGGGACAGGGAAAAAACGAGCAGTACTTC.

V gene TRBV5-6 combines with J gene TRBJ1-5; TRBD1 aligns across 7 bases. Per germline, CDR1 SGHDT and CDR2 YYEEEE. The V and J ends lost 0 bases and 6 bases, in that order; junction bases with no gene match: 15. The CDR3 extends over 18 amino acids. In nucleotides, the CDR3 is TGTGCCAGCAGCTTGGGGTTCTTGGGGGCCTGGGACAGTCAGCCCCAGCATTTT. Its translation is CASSLGFLGAWDSQPQHF.